This TCR beta chain is drawn from a study of CD8+ T cells in alopecia areata. As for treatment: oral pan-JAK inhibitor, 5-10 mg twice daily. Alopecia areata patients gave lesional scalp punch biopsies and peripheral blood samples. RNA was extracted and reverse transcribed into cDNA as the sequencing template. Measured with immunoSEQ multiplex PCR; TCRdb has only the in-frame clones, and not every one. The table lists about 6,900 clones, around 70% of them singletons. Study conclusions and caveats: Treatment with tofacitinib significantly lowered scalp clonality and reduced expanded CD8+ clones among the top 100. Uncertain still, given a single nonresponder, is whether baseline CD8+ expansion links to response.

Details on this clone: Its antigen is unknown.

The CDR3 totals 17 residues. Germline V gene sequence: CDR1 LNHDA, CDR2 SQIVND (reference sequence). V was shortened by 3 bases and J by 2 bases, with 18 bases between the two germline ends. This clonotype originated in a human donor with alopecia areata. The V gene is TRBV19, the J gene TRBJ2-3, with D possibly matching TRBD1 (6 bases). Sequenced material: skin, taken at week 4, from a patient treated with tofacitinib. The CDR3 bases are TGTGCCAGTAGTATCGGATGGCTAGAGGGGGTCACAGATACGCAGTATTTT. Its translation: CASSIGWLEGVTDTQYF.